These T cell receptor beta chains were read from a single sample in a study of spatial heterogeneity in lung cancer. A single record per CDR3 protein comes from TCRdb applying MiXCR to the 5' RACE reads. The table includes 30,000 to 35,000 distinct CDR3 sequences, 10% detected once. Here the sequenced sample was PBMCs, taken at follow-up. The receptors come from a female donor with early-stage non-small cell lung cancer. CDR3s include the opening cysteine and the closing phenylalanine or tryptophan. A D gene is named only where the DNA matches it firmly. Where a row states a size, it is once, few, many or the class of an expanded clone; other rows omit it.

d_call | clone_size | j_call | v_call | cdr3_aa | cdr3_nt
- | few | TRBJ2-7 | TRBV20-1 | CSASGQGSSYEQYF | TGCAGTGCTAGCGGTCAGGGGAGCTCCTACGAGCAGTACTTC
TRBD2 | few | TRBJ2-5 | TRBV5-1 | CASSDLLAGANQETQYF | TGCGCCAGCAGCGACTTACTAGCGGGGGCCAATCAAGAGACCCAGTACTTC
TRBD1 | few | TRBJ1-1 | TRBV12-5 | CASGLAAGTGASTEAFF | TGTGCTAGTGGTTTAGCCGCCGGGACAGGGGCGAGCACTGAAGCTTTCTTT
- | many | TRBJ2-3 | TRBV6-5 | CASRRKGTDTQYF | TGTGCCAGCAGGAGGAAAGGCACAGATACGCAGTATTTT
- | many | TRBJ2-7 | TRBV11-2 | CASSPLNRGRQGRPYEQYF | TGTGCCAGCAGCCCCCTAAACCGGGGCCGGCAGGGAAGACCCTACGAGCAGTACTTC
- | many | TRBJ2-2 | TRBV29-1 | CSVVAETGELFF | TGCAGCGTTGTGGCCGAGACCGGGGAGCTGTTTTTT
TRBD1 | - | TRBJ2-7 | TRBV20-1 | CSAKAGQGAHEQYF | TGCAGTGCGAAGGCCGGACAGGGGGCCCACGAGCAGTACTTC
- | many | TRBJ2-3 | TRBV27 | CASSRADTLTDTQYF | TGTGCCAGCAGTCGGGCCGATACCCTCACAGATACGCAGTATTTT
- | many | TRBJ1-2 | TRBV29-1 | CSVETGTDTGYTF | TGCAGCGTTGAAACGGGGACGGACACAGGCTACACCTTC
TRBD2 | few | TRBJ2-7 | TRBV7-6 | CASSLGGEVDEQYF | TGTGCCAGCAGCTTGGGGGGGGAAGTGGACGAGCAGTACTTC
- | - | TRBJ2-1 | TRBV15 | CATSRDAGSSYNEQFF | TGTGCCACCAGCAGAGATGCGGGGAGCTCCTACAATGAGCAGTTCTTC
- | many | TRBJ2-5 | TRBV2 | CASRPRETSQETQYF | TGTGCCAGCAGGCCCCGGGAGACTTCCCAAGAGACCCAGTACTTC
TRBD2 | many | TRBJ2-7 | TRBV7-2 | CASSRLARPQGGNEQYF | TGTGCCAGCAGCCGACTAGCCCGCCCCCAGGGAGGCAACGAGCAGTACTTC
- | many | TRBJ2-2 | TRBV29-1 | CSVETFTGELFF | TGCAGCGTTGAAACATTCACCGGGGAGCTGTTTTTT
- | many | TRBJ2-1 | TRBV12-3/TRBV12-4 | CASSSSRWPYNEQFF | TGTGCCAGCAGTTCCTCGAGGTGGCCCTACAATGAGCAGTTCTTC
- | many | TRBJ2-7 | TRBV29-1 | CSVGVNEQYF | TGCAGCGTTGGGGTTAACGAGCAGTACTTC
- | - | TRBJ2-7 | TRBV5-1 | CASSLSGGGQSYEQYF | TGCGCCAGCAGCTTATCTGGCGGGGGCCAATCCTACGAGCAGTACTTC
- | many | TRBJ1-6 | TRBV6-6 | CASSYSELGSPLHF | TGTGCCAGCAGTTACTCGGAGTTAGGTTCACCCCTCCACTTT
- | many | TRBJ1-6 | TRBV5-8 | CASSPAEGRGMNSPLHF | TGTGCCAGCAGCCCCGCCGAGGGGCGGGGGATGAATTCACCCCTCCACTTT
TRBD1 | many | TRBJ1-2 | TRBV7-2 | CASSFQGAPHTF | TGTGCCAGCAGCTTCCAGGGGGCACCCCACACCTTC
- | many | TRBJ2-2 | TRBV28 | CASTGQFGELFF | TGTGCCAGCACCGGACAGTTCGGGGAGCTGTTTTTT
TRBD2 | - | TRBJ2-1 | TRBV23-1 | CASSLLTSGNNEQFF | TGCGCCAGCAGTCTCTTGACTAGCGGGAACAATGAGCAGTTCTTC
- | many | TRBJ2-3 | TRBV11-2 | CASSPQATDTQYF | TGTGCCAGCAGCCCCCAGGCCACCGATACGCAGTATTTT
TRBD1 | few | TRBJ2-7 | TRBV19 | CASSDRGQRTYEQYF | TGTGCCAGTAGTGACAGGGGGCAGAGGACCTACGAGCAGTACTTC
- | many | TRBJ2-3 | TRBV3-1 | CASSQESLSWYF | TGTGCCAGCAGCCAAGAGAGCTTGAGTTGGTATTTT
- | - | TRBJ2-7 | TRBV7-9 | CASSPLWGNEQYF | TGTGCCAGCAGCCCCTTATGGGGGAACGAGCAGTACTTC
- | many | TRBJ1-1 | TRBV2 | CAMTNGRNTEAFF | TGTGCCATGACTAACGGACGGAACACTGAAGCTTTCTTT
- | many | TRBJ2-2 | TRBV28 | CASLDEGLPMTGELFF | TGTGCCAGCCTCGACGAGGGACTCCCGATGACCGGGGAGCTGTTTTTT
- | few | TRBJ2-7 | TRBV29-1 | CSGVNGAPYEQYF | TGCAGCGGTGTAAATGGGGCCCCCTACGAGCAGTACTTC
TRBD1 | - | TRBJ1-2 | TRBV10-3 | CAIRPVDREGNGYTF | TGTGCCATCAGGCCGGTAGACAGGGAAGGAAATGGCTACACCTTC
- | many | TRBJ1-5 | TRBV19 | CASSIGPQPQHF | TGTGCCAGTAGTATAGGTCCTCAGCCCCAGCATTTT
- | - | TRBJ2-5 | TRBV5-4 | CASSGLAPETQYF | TGTGCCAGCAGCGGGCTAGCCCCCGAGACCCAGTACTTC
TRBD1 | few | TRBJ2-7 | TRBV9 | CASSVGQDYEQYF | TGTGCCAGCAGCGTGGGACAGGACTACGAGCAGTACTTC
- | many | TRBJ2-3 | TRBV27 | CASRRPQATDTQYF | TGTGCCAGCAGGCGCCCTCAGGCCACAGATACGCAGTATTTT
- | few | TRBJ1-1 | TRBV6-5 | CASSYSGMNTEAFF | TGTGCCAGCAGTTACTCGGGCATGAACACTGAAGCTTTCTTT
- | medium-sized | TRBJ2-5 | TRBV5-6 | CASSLFFLQGRETQYF | TGTGCCAGCAGCTTGTTCTTTTTGCAGGGACGAGAGACCCAGTACTTC
TRBD1 | few | TRBJ2-3 | TRBV20-1 | CSARTGGRNTQYF | TGCAGTGCTAGGACAGGGGGCCGAAATACGCAGTATTTT
TRBD1 | - | TRBJ1-1 | TRBV7-9 | CASSLARGRGTEAFF | TGTGCCAGCAGCTTAGCCAGGGGGCGTGGGACTGAAGCTTTCTTT
- | - | TRBJ2-5 | TRBV5-1 | CASSAWGQETQYF | TGCGCCAGCAGCGCATGGGGCCAAGAGACCCAGTACTTC
- | - | TRBJ2-3 | TRBV24-1 | CATSEGGGHSTTDTQYF | TGTGCCACCAGTGAGGGGGGGGGGCACTCGACCACAGATACGCAGTATTTT